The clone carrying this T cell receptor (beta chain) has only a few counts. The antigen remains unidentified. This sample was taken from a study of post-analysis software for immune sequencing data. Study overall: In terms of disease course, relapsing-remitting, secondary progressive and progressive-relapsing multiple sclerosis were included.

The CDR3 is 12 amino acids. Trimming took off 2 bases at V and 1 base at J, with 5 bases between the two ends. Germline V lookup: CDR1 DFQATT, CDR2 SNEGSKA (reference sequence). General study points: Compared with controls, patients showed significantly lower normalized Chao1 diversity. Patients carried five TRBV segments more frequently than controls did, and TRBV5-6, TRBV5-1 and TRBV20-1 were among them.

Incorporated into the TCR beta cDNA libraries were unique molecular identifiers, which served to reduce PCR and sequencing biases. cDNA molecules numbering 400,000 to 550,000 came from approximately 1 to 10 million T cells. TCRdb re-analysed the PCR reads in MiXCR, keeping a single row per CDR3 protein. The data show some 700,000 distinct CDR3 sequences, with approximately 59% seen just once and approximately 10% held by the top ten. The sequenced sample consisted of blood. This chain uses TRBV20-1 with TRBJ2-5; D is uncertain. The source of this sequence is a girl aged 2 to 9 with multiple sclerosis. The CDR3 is CSARLSQETQYF. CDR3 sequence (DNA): TGCAGTGCTAGACTCTCCCAAGAGACCCAGTACTTC.